A single T cell receptor beta chain is shown here with its context. This clonotype was seen a few times. Its specific antigen is unknown. Base qualities are not at hand, and no much larger clone is one base apart. From cysteine to phenylalanine, the CDR3 is 14 amino acids long. CDR3 DNA only is kept here, 42 bases in frame from base 1. V is trimmed back by 4 bases and J by 11 bases, and the junction contains 8 bases that no gene match accounts for. In the germline V gene, CDR1 corresponds to MNHEY and CDR2 to SVGAGI. Systemically healthy Caucasian individuals from Russia, 35 to 50 in total and aged roughly 6 to 100 years, were included as donors. Ten milliliters of peripheral blood were drawn from each donor into EDTA-treated Vacutainer tubes. Ficoll-Paque density-gradient centrifugation was used to isolate PBMCs, with at least 6 million per sample. Total RNA was extracted from PBMCs with Trizol reagent, with at least 5.5 micrograms obtained per sample. For every donor, an aliquot of PBMCs went through flow cytometry to measure the percentages of naive CD45RAhigh/CD27high T cells.

The data originate from a study of blood T cells in healthy people across ages (dated by TCRdb to between 2014 and 2017). Background for the entire study: Template switching captured roughly one uniquely barcoded TCR beta cDNA molecule per two T cells in model experiments. Donors of different ages were randomly distributed across sequencing lanes to avoid experimental bias. Two additional independent replicas of 1 million unique cDNA reads from the same blood draw were analyzed for two donors (one aged 18 to 29 and one aged 80 or older). To track age-related changes in TCR beta repertoire diversity, the study relied on deep sequencing normalized with unique cDNA molecular identifiers. The donors were divided into four age groups: young (average approximately 15 years), middle-aged (approximately 41), aged (roughly 60) and long-lived (roughly 82).

Broad study findings and their caveats: Since profiling was done on bulk unsorted PBMCs, naive and antigen-experienced compartments could not be conclusively compared. There was a strong correlation between observed TCR beta diversity and the percentage of naive T cells measured by flow cytometry. Estimates of total diversity based on one million sequenced T cells were considered lower bounds and underestimates. The long-lived group showed more naive CD4+ T cells, fewer expanded clones and increased TCR diversity than the aged group, suggesting age selection. Donor CMV infection status was unknown, potentially confounding age-related changes in expanded clonotypes. Observed TCR beta diversity per million T cells fell roughly linearly with age, and a significant reduction was already apparent by age around 39.

Receptor amplification or capture employed 5' RACE. The instrument given in TCRdb is Illumina HiSeq 2500. A second 7 to 11 cycle PCR used a sample-barcoded 5' primer and a J-beta primer mix. A template-switch 5' adaptor carrying 12 random nucleotides introduced a unique molecular identifier onto each TCR beta cDNA molecule. Each sample yielded at least 3 million CDR3-containing paired-end reads. All of the RNA was converted into first-strand cDNA using the Mint cDNA synthesis kit, with a TRBC-specific oligonucleotide serving as the primer. Following uracil-DNA glycosylase treatment, all cDNA underwent a first 18-cycle PCR with the universal primers M1SS and BC2_uni_R. As for the original processing: Normalization of each sample was performed by random selection of 1 million high-quality reads, each carrying a distinct molecular identifier. Instead of being binned into consensus sequences, reads that shared molecular identifiers were thrown out. CDR3 identification, clonotype clustering and error correction used MiTCR with a Q25 quality threshold and the strictest error-elimination algorithm. A nonparametric unseen species model with Euler transformation was used to estimate a lower bound on total TCR beta diversity. TCRdb itself trimmed the public reads at Q25 with fastp, ran MiXCR and retained productive beta chains. CDR3 protein sequences are deduplicated, and each keeps its most common genes and DNA. These V and J calls are TCRdb output, not the study's own analysis. The sample table shows around 800,000 distinct CDR3 sequences, and 40% to 50% are seen once. The ten largest clonotypes hold about 21% of the sample.

This clonotype was sampled from a man aged 55 to 70 in good health. The specimen was blood. The sequence joins TRBV6-5 to TRBJ1-6; TRBD1 fits 7 bases in the junction. The nucleotide sequence reads as follows: TGTGCCAGCAGTTCGACAGGGCAGGGGACACCCCTCCACTTT. Its protein reads: CASSSTGQGTPLHF.